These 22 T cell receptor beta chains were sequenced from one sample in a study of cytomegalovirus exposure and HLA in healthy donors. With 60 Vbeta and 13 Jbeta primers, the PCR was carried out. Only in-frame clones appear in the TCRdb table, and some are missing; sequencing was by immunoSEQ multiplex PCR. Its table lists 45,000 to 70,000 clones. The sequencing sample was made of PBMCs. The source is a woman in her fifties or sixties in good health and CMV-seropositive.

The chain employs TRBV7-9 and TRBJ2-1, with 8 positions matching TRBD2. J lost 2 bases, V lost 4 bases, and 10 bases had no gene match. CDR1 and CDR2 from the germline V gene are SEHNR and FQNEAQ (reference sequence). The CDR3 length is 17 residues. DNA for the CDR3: TGTGCCAGCAGCTCGACGCTAGCGGGCCTTACCTACAATGAGCAGTTCTTC. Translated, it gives CASSSTLAGLTYNEQFF. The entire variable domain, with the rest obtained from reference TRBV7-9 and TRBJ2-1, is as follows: DTGVSQNPRHKITKRGQNVTFRCDPISEHNRLYWYRQTLGQGPEFLTYFQNEAQLEKSRLLSDRFSAERPKGSFSTLEIQRTEQGDSAMYLCASSSTLAGLTYNEQFFGPGTRLTVL.

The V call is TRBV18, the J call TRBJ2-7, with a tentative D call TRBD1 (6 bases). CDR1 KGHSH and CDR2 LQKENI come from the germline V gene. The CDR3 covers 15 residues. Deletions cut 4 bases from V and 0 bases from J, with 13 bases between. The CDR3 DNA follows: TGTGCCAGCTCACGGGGGCGGGCAAACTCCTACGAGCAGTACTTC. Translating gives CASSRGRANSYEQYF.

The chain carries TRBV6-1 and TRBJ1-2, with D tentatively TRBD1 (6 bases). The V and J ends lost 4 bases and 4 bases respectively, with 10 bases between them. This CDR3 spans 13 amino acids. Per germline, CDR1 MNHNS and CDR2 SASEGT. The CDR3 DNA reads TGTGCCAGCAGTGCTACAGGGCCCTATGGCTACACCTTC. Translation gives CASSATGPYGYTF.

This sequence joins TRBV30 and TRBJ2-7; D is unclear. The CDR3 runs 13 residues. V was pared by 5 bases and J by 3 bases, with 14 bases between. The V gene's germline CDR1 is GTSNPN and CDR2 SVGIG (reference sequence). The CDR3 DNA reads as TGTGCCTGGGCTCTTTCTGCGAACTACGAGCAGTACTTC. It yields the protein CAWALSANYEQYF.

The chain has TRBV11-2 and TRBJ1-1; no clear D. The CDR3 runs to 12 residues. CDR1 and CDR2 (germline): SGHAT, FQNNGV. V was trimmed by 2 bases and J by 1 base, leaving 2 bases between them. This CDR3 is CASSLQNTEAFF. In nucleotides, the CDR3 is TGTGCCAGCAGCTTACAGAACACTGAAGCTTTCTTT.

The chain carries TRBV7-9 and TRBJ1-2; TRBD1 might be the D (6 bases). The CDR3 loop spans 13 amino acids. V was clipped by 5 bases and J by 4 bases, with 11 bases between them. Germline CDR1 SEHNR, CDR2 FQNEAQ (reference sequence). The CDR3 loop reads CASSRQEIYGYTF. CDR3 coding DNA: TGTGCCAGCAGCAGACAGGAGATCTATGGCTACACCTTC.

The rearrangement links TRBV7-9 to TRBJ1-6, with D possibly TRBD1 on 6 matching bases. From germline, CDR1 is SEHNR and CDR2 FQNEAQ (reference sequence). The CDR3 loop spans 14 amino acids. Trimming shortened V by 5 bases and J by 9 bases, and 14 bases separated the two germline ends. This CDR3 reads CASSPVQGTSPLHF. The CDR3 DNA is TGTGCCAGCAGCCCGGTTCAGGGGACTTCACCCCTCCACTTT.

CDR3 coding DNA: TGTGCCAGCAGCTTATTATCAGCGTCAGTAGATACGCAGTATTTT. This translates into CASSLLSASVDTQYF. J is TRBJ2-3 and V is TRBV7-3; no clear D gene. This CDR3 comprises 15 residues. CDR1 and CDR2 (germline): SGHTA, FQGTGA. The ends were cut back, 2 bases at V and 5 bases at J, with 14 bases in the middle.

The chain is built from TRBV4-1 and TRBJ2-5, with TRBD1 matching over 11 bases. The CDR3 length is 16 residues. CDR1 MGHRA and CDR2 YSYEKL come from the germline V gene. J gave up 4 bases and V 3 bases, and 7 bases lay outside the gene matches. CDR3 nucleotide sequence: TGCGCCAGCAGCCACCGGGACAGGGGGTCAGCAGAGACCCAGTACTTC. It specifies CASSHRDRGSAETQYF.

CDR3: CASTGGRGQPQHF. The CDR3 region has the DNA TGTGCCAGCACGGGGGGCCGGGGTCAGCCCCAGCATTTT. The chain couples TRBV27 to TRBJ1-5; a weak D match, TRBD1 (6 bases). This CDR3 region has 13 residues. Germline-derived CDR1 and CDR2 are MNHEY and SMNVEV (reference sequence). Trimming left V 7 bases short and J 6 bases short, with 13 bases between.

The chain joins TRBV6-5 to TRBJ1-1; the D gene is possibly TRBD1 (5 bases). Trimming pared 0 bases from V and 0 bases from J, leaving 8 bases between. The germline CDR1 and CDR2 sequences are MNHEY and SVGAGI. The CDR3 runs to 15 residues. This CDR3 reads CASSYSRGLNTEAFF. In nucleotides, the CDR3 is TGTGCCAGCAGTTACTCTCGGGGGTTGAACACTGAAGCTTTCTTT.

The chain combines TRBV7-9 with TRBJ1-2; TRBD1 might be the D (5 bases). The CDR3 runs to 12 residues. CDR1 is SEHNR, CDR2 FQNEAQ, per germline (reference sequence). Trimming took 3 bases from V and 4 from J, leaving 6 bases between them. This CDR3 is CASSFDSYGYTF. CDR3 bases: TGTGCCAGCAGCTTCGACAGCTATGGCTACACCTTC.

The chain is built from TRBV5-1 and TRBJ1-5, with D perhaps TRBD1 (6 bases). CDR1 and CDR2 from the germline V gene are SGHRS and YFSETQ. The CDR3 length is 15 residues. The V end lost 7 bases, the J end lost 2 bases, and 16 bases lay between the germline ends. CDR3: CASSRSGGGNQPQHF. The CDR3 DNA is TGCGCCAGCTCTAGGTCGGGGGGCGGCAATCAGCCCCAGCATTTT.

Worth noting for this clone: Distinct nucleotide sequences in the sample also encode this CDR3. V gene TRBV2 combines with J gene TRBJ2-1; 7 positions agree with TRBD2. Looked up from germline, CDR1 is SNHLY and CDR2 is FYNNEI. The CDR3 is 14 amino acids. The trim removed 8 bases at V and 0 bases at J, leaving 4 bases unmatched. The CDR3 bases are TGTGCCAGCCTGACGGGGGGCTCCTACAATGAGCAGTTCTTC. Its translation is CASLTGGSYNEQFF.

CDR3 nucleotide sequence: TGTGCCAGCAGGCAACAGGGGGCAGGCGAGCAGTACTTC. Translating gives CASRQQGAGEQYF. This sequence joins TRBV6-5 and TRBJ2-7; 9 bases are shared with TRBD1. With 6 bases clipped from V and 6 bases from J, the junction kept 6 bases outside the gene matches. This CDR3 contains 13 residues. Germline V lookup: CDR1 MNHEY, CDR2 SVGAGI.

The CDR3 reads CASSQRQGRETQYF. CDR3 nucleotide sequence: TGTGCCAGCAGCCAACGACAGGGAAGAGAGACCCAGTACTTC. The V call is TRBV28, the J call TRBJ2-5; TRBD1 agrees at 7 bases. Germline V gene sequence: CDR1 MDHEN, CDR2 SYDVKM. This CDR3 comprises 14 residues. With V trimmed by 6 bases and J by 4 bases, 8 bases remained unmatched.

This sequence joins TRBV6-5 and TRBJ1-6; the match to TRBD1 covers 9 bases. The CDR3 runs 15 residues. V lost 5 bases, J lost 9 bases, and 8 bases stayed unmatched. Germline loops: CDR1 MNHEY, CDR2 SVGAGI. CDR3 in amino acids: CASSLQGALSSPLHF. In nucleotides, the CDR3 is TGTGCCAGCAGTCTACAGGGGGCACTTTCTTCACCCCTCCACTTT.

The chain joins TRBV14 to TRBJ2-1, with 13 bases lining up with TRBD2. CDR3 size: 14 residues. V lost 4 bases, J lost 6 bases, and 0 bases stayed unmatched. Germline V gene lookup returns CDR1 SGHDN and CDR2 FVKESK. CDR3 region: CASSRTSGSNEQFF. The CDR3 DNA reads TGTGCCAGCAGCCGGACTAGCGGGAGCAATGAGCAGTTCTTC. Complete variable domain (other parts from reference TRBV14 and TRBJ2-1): EAGVTQFPSHSVIEKGQTVTLRCDPISGHDNLYWYRRVMGKEIKFLLHFVKESKQDESGMPNNRFLAERTGGTYSTLKVQPAELEDSGVYFCASSRTSGSNEQFFGPGTRLTVL.

This CDR3 is CASSVGAGTGNTIYF. In nucleotides, the CDR3 is TGTGCCAGCAGCGTAGGGGCCGGCACAGGAAACACCATATATTTT. The chain uses TRBV9 and TRBJ1-3; D is unclear. Trimming took 0 bases from V and 4 from J, leaving 11 bases between them. CDR1 SGDLS and CDR2 YYNGEE come from the germline V gene. The CDR3 spans 15 residues.

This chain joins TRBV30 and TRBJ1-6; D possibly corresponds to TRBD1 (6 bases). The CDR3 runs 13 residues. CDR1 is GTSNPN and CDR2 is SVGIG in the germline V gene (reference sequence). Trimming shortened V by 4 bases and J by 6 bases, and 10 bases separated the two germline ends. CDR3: CAWTDSSNSPLHF. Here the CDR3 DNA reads TGTGCCTGGACGGACAGCTCTAATTCACCCCTCCACTTT.

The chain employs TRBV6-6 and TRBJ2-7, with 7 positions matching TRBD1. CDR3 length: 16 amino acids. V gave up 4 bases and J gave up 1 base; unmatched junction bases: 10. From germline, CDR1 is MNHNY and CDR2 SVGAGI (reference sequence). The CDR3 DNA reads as TGTGCCAGCAGTTTCCCTCCGGGACAGCCTTCCTACGAGCAGTACTTC. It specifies CASSFPPGQPSYEQYF.

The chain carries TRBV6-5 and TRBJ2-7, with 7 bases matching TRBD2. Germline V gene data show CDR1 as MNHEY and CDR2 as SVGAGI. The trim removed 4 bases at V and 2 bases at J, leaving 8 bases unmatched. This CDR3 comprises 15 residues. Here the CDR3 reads CASSSEGGNTYEQYF. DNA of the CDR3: TGTGCCAGCAGTTCTGAGGGAGGGAACACCTACGAGCAGTACTTC.